This TCR beta chain was sequenced during a study of cytomegalovirus exposure and HLA in healthy donors (TCRdb year 2017). Background on the whole study: An earlier analysis of roughly 500 of the donors reported 250 to 350 Gb of sequence data and about 100 million unique TCR beta sequences from some 180 million T cells. Roughly 320 gigabases of sequencing data and about 92 million unique TCR sequences made up an early release that covered about 640 HLA-typed donors. The genetic ancestry cluster associated with self-reported Caucasian donors included 65% to 90% of the 300 to 450 genotyped donors. The study was designed to test whether signatures of past pathogen exposure could be identified by cataloging public T cell receptors. The study used immunosequencing to profile the T cell repertoires of 600 to 850 subjects and linked those repertoires to cytomegalovirus serostatus. A separate validation cohort of approximately 120 different subjects was used in addition to the approximately 640-subject first cohort. To predict cytomegalovirus infection status, the study combined high-throughput TCR immunosequencing, statistical association of individual TCRs with disease status, and machine learning. A later analysis re-analyzed previously published TCR beta repertoires from 660 or so donors and added high-resolution HLA genotyping to study TCR occurrence patterns. Rather than drawing on any new phenotypic data, the later analysis identified candidate immune exposures from TCR beta sequences and the way those sequences occurred across donors. An earlier analysis of 587 of the donors used high-throughput TCR beta sequencing to judge whether each TCR beta V gene segment behaved as functional or pseudogenic. Alongside the repertoire data, information on donor age, sex, ethnicity and CMV serostatus was compiled. Genome-wide SNP genotypes for about 55% of the roughly 670 donors were used in a later genetic analysis, which treated that subset as a discovery cohort. All discovery cohort repertoires had been generated on a single sequencing platform. HLA typing included class I and class II loci at four-digit resolution. Typing coverage differed by locus: A, B, C, DRB1 and DQB1 were typed in roughly 620-630 donors, DQA1 in 500 to 550, DPA1 in some 570, and DPB1 in 450 to 480. Five DR-DQ haplotypes were handled as single units for association and clustering because linkage in the cohort was strong. On average, around 230,000 unique TCR beta nucleotide sequences were sequenced per donor among 398 genotyped donors of the cohort, with 15% to 20% of those sequences being non-productive.

The cohort consisted of approximately 690 healthy bone marrow donors. At the time of sampling, every cohort member was nominally healthy, though immune exposures that went unrecorded were likely present. The donor tested CMV seronegative, placing the donor among the 300 to 400 seronegative members of the cohort. Each donor provided a peripheral blood sample, and peripheral blood mononuclear cells were used for TCR beta sequencing. Genomic DNA extraction from the blood cell samples was performed with the Qiagen DNeasy Blood Extraction Kit. Details on this clone: No antigen is known for it. There are no base qualities to consult, and no much larger clone falls within one base.

Libraries came from the immunoSEQ multiplex PCR assay. For the multiplex PCR, a mixture combining 60 forward primers for TCR Vbeta segments and 13 reverse primers for TCR Jbeta segments was used. A multiplex PCR assay on genomic DNA amplified the CDR3 region of rearranged TCR beta genes. On the Illumina HiSeq System, the amplified TCR beta libraries were sequenced as 87-base-pair reads. The authors' analysis ran thus. A later analysis tallied roughly 80 million unique TCR beta chains across the 550 to 850 repertoires, and about 12 million of those chains were shared by two or more donors. Raw reads were error-corrected and collapsed into unique sequences by a nearest-neighbor algorithm in which closely related sequences were merged to remove PCR and sequencing errors. V, D and J gene segments were assigned by aligning CDR3 sequences to IMGT reference sequences. Each retained sequence needed at least a six-nucleotide match to both a V gene segment and a J gene segment. Rearrangements were called productive when the CDR3 lacked stop codons and stayed in frame with V and J; all others were non-productive. CDR3 was defined according to IMGT convention as the region running from the second conserved V-encoded cysteine to the conserved J-encoded phenylalanine. In an earlier analysis of roughly 580 of the donors, sequences lacking an unambiguous match to a single V gene segment were excluded. An earlier analysis of several hundred of the donors called V segments functional above 56.7% productive rearrangements and segregating when the between-donor standard deviation exceeded 5%. A statistical classification framework was built for diagnosing cytomegalovirus status from the catalog of TCR beta chain sequences. In a later analysis, TCR nucleotide sequences were compared against IMGT/GENE-DB human TR gene sequences so that V and J genes could be assigned. In a later analysis, CDR3 sequences and most-parsimonious VDJ recombination scenarios were assigned using the TCRdist pipeline. In a later analysis, each TCR beta chain was defined by its CDR3 amino acid sequence together with its V-gene family, and reads without a unique V-gene family were excluded. A later analysis removed 450 to 600 highly shared, low-generation-probability nucleotide sequences to deal with suspected cross-contamination and a sequencing artifact. For each public chain, a later analysis derived a clonal expansion index from normalized ranks of inferred template counts within each repertoire. In a later analysis, generation probabilities were computed using a VDJ recombination model fitted to out-of-frame rearrangements, and the results were checked against IGoR. In a later analysis, TCR-TCR, TCR-HLA and TCR-CMV co-occurrence was scored with hypergeometric tests, and a repertoire-size bias correction was applied to TCR pairs. A later analysis estimated false discovery rates by permuting HLA or CMV assignments 20 times. In a later analysis, co-occurring TCRs were grouped using DBSCAN, and TCRdist sequence similarity was added for clustering within HLA-allele-positive subsets. Co-occurrence clustering excluded repertoires with fewer than 30,000 or more than 120,000 public chains, plus five with anomalous nucleotide sharing. TCRdb stores this immuneACCESS table with in-frame sequences only. Part of the clones is absent; in the studies checked, under half of the shortfall reflects unresolved V genes, and no reason is known for the rest. V and J calls and clone size follow that table, whereas D and trimming were derived from the DNA. Counted in this sample were 100,000 to 150,000 clones; about two thirds of them appeared once. The ten top clones hold about 4% of the sample.

Trimming takes 4 bases from V and 3 bases from J, and the germline ends sit 15 bases apart. Including cysteine and phenylalanine, the CDR3 has 15 amino acids. The CDR3 DNA has 45 bases and is translated from base 1. For CDR1 and CDR2, the germline V gene lists SGHRS and YFSETQ. Results the study describes overall, beyond this receptor: In vitro tests confirmed that a few of the cytomegalovirus-associated TCR beta chains recognize cytomegalovirus antigens. Some 16 rarely observed V segments, including chromosome 9 orphons, were excluded from the earlier analysis of approximately 600 of the donors because counts were too low. Only TCR beta chains were sequenced in this cohort, and the absence of alpha or paired-chain data limited detectable features. Correlated functional status among segregating V segments might be attributable to linkage disequilibrium, but an unknown experimental factor could not be ruled out. A later analysis reported that several top co-occurrence clusters appeared linked to parvovirus B19, influenza, CMV and Epstein-Barr virus. Sequencing depth was assumed to be roughly uniform across donors in the presence/absence analyses, though that assumption may not hold. Because HLA typing was missing for some donors at each locus, association tests included only the typed subset. A later analysis associated roughly 17,000 TCR beta sequences with specific HLA alleles at a false discovery rate of 0.05. In an earlier analysis of more than 500 of the donors, most TCR beta V segments appeared in productive rearrangements about 87% or about 30% of the time, broadly matching IMGT annotations. Most CMV-associated TCR beta chains appeared to be HLA-restricted in a later analysis, and the HLA associations seemed to be driven largely by CMV exposure. The 87-base-pair reads could not distinguish some IMGT-functional V segments, including TRBV6-2 and TRBV6-3, so those segments were excluded. A later genetic analysis associated a missense DCLRE1C variant with V-gene and J-gene trimming of TCR beta chains, and an independent cohort replicated the association. Cytomegalovirus status was reported to be diagnosed by the classifier with high specificity and sensitivity in both the original and validation cohorts. CMV serostatus was the only immune exposure information available for the cohort. In a later analysis, HLA-associated TCR beta chains showed more clonal expansion and lower generation probabilities than non-associated chains that were equally common. In a later analysis, TCR association rates were found to vary across HLA loci, with the most associated TCRs seen for DRB1 alleles and the fewest for HLA-C alleles. A further reported finding was that TCR beta sequences accurately predicted the HLA-A and HLA-B alleles for most subjects in the first cohort. According to a later genetic analysis, donors in an Asian-associated ancestry cluster had fewer N-insertions in productive TCRs than the approximately 670-donor mean. Most TCR sequences were seen in very few donors, while some public TCRs were found in many individuals. According to the authors, the approach could potentially be generalized to other disease states and immunological phenotypes. The study listed 164 TCR beta chains as associated with cytomegalovirus. A cluster of highly shared sequence variants was judged likely to represent a technical artifact of the sequencing pipeline. When HLA alleles, especially DR and DQ, strongly co-occurred, TCR associations were difficult to assign to individual alleles.

This receptor was identified in a man under 40 in good health and CMV-seronegative. The chain links TRBV5-1 with TRBJ2-3; perhaps TRBD1 is the D gene, with 5 bases matching. The sequencing sample was made of PBMCs. The DNA is as follows: TGCGCCAGCAGCCAGCAGGGTGTTTGGACAGATACGCAGTATTTT. The resulting protein is CASSQQGVWTDTQYF.